This TCR beta chain was sequenced during a study of graft-versus-host responses after intestinal transplantation. Study-level results: Circulating GvH clone levels at their peak were associated with HvG declines (early post-transplant).

On this clone itself: Its matching antigen is unknown.

The data were produced by immunoSEQ multiplex PCR, yet TCRdb's version contains in-frame clones alone and is incomplete. The repertoire has 85,000 to 95,000 clones, 85% to 95% of them found once; the top ten carry 2%. CDR3 length: 15 residues. Trimming left V 3 bases short and J 7 bases short, with 15 bases between. The V gene's germline CDR1 is LGHNA and CDR2 YSLEER. Sequencing used unstimulated CD8+ T cells sorted from spleen or lymph node cells, obtained before intestinal transplant. This chain uses TRBV4-3 with TRBJ2-2, with D uncertain. The TCR was taken from a human donor who received an intestinal transplant. The CDR3 nucleotides read TGCGCCAGCAGCCAGAGTCCACCGTACAGCGGGGAGCTGTTTTTT. Its protein is CASSQSPPYSGELFF.